Listed below are T cell receptor beta chains from one sample, sequenced in a study of blood T cell repertoires in COVID-19. Libraries were prepared by immunoSEQ multiplex PCR; TCRdb keeps only in-frame clonotypes and omits some of them. There are over 150,000 clones in the sample; around 86% occur only once, and under 9.5% lies in the top ten. The specimen was peripheral blood. The receptors here all came from a man aged 45-65 years with active or convalescent COVID-19. The CDR3 runs from the conserved cysteine through the conserved F or W. Fields, in order: D gene, V gene, clone size, CDR3 protein. A D gene is named only where the DNA matches it firmly. Rows give clone size only sometimes, using once, few, many, or a class for an expanded clone.

>TRBD1|TRBV2|once
CASSLRQGRTGELFF
>.|TRBV18|.
CASSPGGNTDTQYF
>TRBD1|TRBV19|once
CASSIAAGQGNTEAFF
>.|TRBV7-9|.
CASSLFGTEANEQFF
>.|TRBV5-1|.
CASSLDFGNYGYTF
>.|TRBV15|few
CATSFERRFPQHF
>.|TRBV9|once
CASSAIGASTDTQYF
>TRBD1|TRBV6-1|.
CASSEPGQGVYGYTF
>.|TRBV29-1|.
CSVGWLQGRDYGYTF
>.|TRBV19|.
CATQDTLREQYF
>.|TRBV28|.
CASSSIGDQPQHF
>TRBD1|TRBV5-4|.
CASSLQGVSGANVLTF
>.|TRBV19|.
CASATGQGSTEAFF
>.|TRBV12-3/TRBV12-4|.
CASSQVANTEAFF
>TRBD2|TRBV4-1|.
CASSQEGAGGIAGELFF
>TRBD2|TRBV9|.
CASSPGGISTDTQYF
>.|TRBV19|.
CASSRQTPNQPQHF
>.|TRBV13|.
CASSPPGVDTQYF
>TRBD1|TRBV5-1|.
CASSTGTEINQPQHF
>TRBD1|TRBV7-2|.
CASSFYPGQLNSPLHF
>TRBD1|TRBV6-2/TRBV6-3|.
CASSYYRDSQETQYF
>.|TRBV29-1|.
CSVTGTSNEKLFF
>.|TRBV28|.
CASNPLTGDAYEQYF
>.|TRBV19|once
CASSAWTGGSSPLHF
>TRBD2|TRBV3-1/TRBV3-2|.
CASSQLAGGPFEQFF
>.|TRBV7-2|.
CASSLVGQGYNSPLHF
>.|TRBV3-1/TRBV3-2|few
CASSQVGPGGEKLFF
>.|TRBV6-5|few
CASSYSILGGNYGYTF
>.|TRBV10-3|once
CAIGRATQETQYF
>TRBD2|TRBV5-4|.
CASSAGLAGSNEQFF
>.|TRBV18|.
CASSPNGNLLMSYGYTF
>TRBD1|TRBV28|.
CASSKTGGTGNTIYF
>.|TRBV3-1/TRBV3-2|.
CASSQGQGRTQPQHF
>.|TRBV15|.
CATSRDEGTGELFF
>.|TRBV4-1|.
CASSQAGVLGVGELFF
>TRBD1|TRBV10-1|few
CATAGQGNTEAFF
>TRBD1|TRBV7-2|.
CASSRSDRDGYTF
>.|TRBV6-4|.
CASSDSGGRDEQFF
>.|TRBV30|.
CAWSLQSGNTIYF
>TRBD2|TRBV28|.
CASSLGTSADTQYF
>.|TRBV7-6|.
CASRPPHRRHQPQHF
>.|TRBV4-1|.
CASSQDGAGRETQYF
>.|TRBV6-5|.
CASSLEANQPQHF
>.|TRBV10-1|few
CASSDLEAQPNTEAFF
>.|TRBV7-3|.
CASSLMGSEQYF
>TRBD2|TRBV7-9|.
CASSLVSGHKQETQYF
>.|TRBV29-1|.
CSVESEGDTGELFF
>TRBD1|TRBV19|few
CASSIGDRDLETQYF
>.|TRBV4-1|.
CASSQDKTPGELFF
>.|TRBV7-2|.
CASSSLGFNQPQHF
>TRBD1|TRBV19|medium-sized
CASSIETGDGYTF
>.|TRBV3-1/TRBV3-2|.
CASSQGISEAYEQYF
>TRBD1|TRBV14|.
CASSPGQGNTEAFF
>.|TRBV19|.
CASSIVTGSGDTQYF
>.|TRBV28|.
CASSSHELSNQPQHF
>TRBD2|TRBV5-5|.
CASTRQTSGAYEQYF
>TRBD2|TRBV27|.
CASSSASGGQNYNEQFF
>.|TRBV6-5|.
CASSYLGQNTEAFF
>TRBD1|TRBV2|.
CASSKRQGYLSPLHF
>.|TRBV30|.
CAWSRNTGELFF